The T cell receptor (beta chain) under discussion was sequenced for a study of blood T cell repertoires in COVID-19. Here immunoSEQ multiplex PCR was the method, and the copy in TCRdb shows in-frame clones only, minus some. The sample records 50,000 to 75,000 clones, 80% to 85% being singletons. This clone came up a few times. The CDR3 has 15 amino acids. Trimming shortened V by 5 bases and J by 1 base, and 14 bases separated the two germline ends. Germline V gene lookup returns CDR1 LNHDA and CDR2 SQIVND (reference sequence). The specimen sequenced was peripheral blood. This sequence joins TRBV19 and TRBJ2-5; a possible D gene is TRBD2 (5 bases). This receptor was identified in a woman of 80 years or more with active or convalescent COVID-19. CDR3 in amino acids: CASSSLSSTQETQYF. The CDR3 coding sequence is TGTGCCAGTAGTTCCTTATCTAGCACCCAAGAGACCCAGTACTTC. Based on the CDR3 plus reference TRBV19 and TRBJ2-5, the full variable domain is DGGITQSPKYLFRKEGQNVTLSCEQNLNHDAMYWYRQDPGQGLRLIYYSQIVNDFQKGDIAEGYSVSREKKESFPLTVTSAQKNPTAFYLCASSSLSSTQETQYFGPGTRLLVL.